This record concerns one T cell receptor (beta chain) sequence. It has no known antigen specificity. Base-call qualities are not available, and no considerably larger clone is one nucleotide away. These data come from a study of T cells in Graves' hyperthyroidism and ophthalmopathy (dated 2019 in TCRdb). Regarding the study in general: Peripheral blood was sampled at the time of initial diagnosis, prior to any treatment. To identify distinguishing TCR V-J signatures, a discovery cohort of 95 to 100 patients was used, comprising 43 with Graves' ophthalmopathy and roughly 60 with stable Graves' hyperthyroidism. An independent validation cohort of around 19 hyperthyroidism patients and 17 patients who later progressed to ophthalmopathy tested prospective prediction of ophthalmopathy. For training and testing, the 100 patients in the discovery cohort were randomly divided in a 7:3 ratio. In several Graves' hyperthyroidism patients, the study also compared T-cell repertoires from thyroid tissue with T-cell repertoires from blood. After blood sampling, hyperthyroidism patients were treated with methimazole at a starting dose of 30 mg daily, and ophthalmopathy patients were treated with high-dose intravenous methylprednisolone. The paper describes TCR Vbeta CDR3 sequencing of about 140 peripheral blood samples, made up of around 41 ophthalmopathy patients, some 80 hyperthyroidism patients and some 17 progressor patients. Overall study results and their limits: Most expanded thyroid clonotypes (frequency above 0.001) were also detected in blood, a finding suggesting that blood repertoires may reflect thyroid immune responses. Ophthalmopathy was separated from stable hyperthyroidism by a 13 V-J signature model, with about 86% sensitivity and roughly 81% specificity obtained in cross-validation and 80%/75% obtained in testing. No statistical method was used to fix the sample size in advance, and group allocation was not hidden from the investigators. During validation, the model predicted progression to ophthalmopathy a median of around 6 months ahead of onset, with more than 60% sensitivity and 72% to 80% specificity.

TCR beta CDR3 regions were amplified from RNA transcripts. The first round of RT-PCR for the TCR CDR3 was performed with the HTBI primer set and the Qiagen OneStep RT-PCR kit. The libraries were constructed in a second round of multiplex PCR and then size-selected and purified. Libraries were sequenced paired-end with 100 bp reads on an Illumina HiSeq2000. Processing in the source paper ran as follows. SOAPnuke was used to process the raw data, throwing out any read that contained adapters or uncalled bases, had a mean Phred below 15, or lacked an exact constant-primer or identifier match. High-quality paired reads were merged using COPE v1.2.5, and each unique nucleotide sequence was defined as a clonotype. MiTCR v1.1 was used to align clonotypes to the IMGT TRBV, TRBD and TRBJ reference segments. The analysis was restricted to V-J combinations with a frequency above 0.0001, which together covered just over 99% of the repertoires. The TCS score was defined as F50 (clonal expansion) divided by E x V (chaos), with BLOSUM62-based TCRdist calculated between CDR3 peptides within each V-J. Welch's t-statistics and random forest reduced 450 to 600 V-J features to roughly 13, which were used in a naive Bayes classifier (R e1071). TCRdb reworked the public reads: Q25 trimming with fastp, MiXCR clone assembly, productive beta chains retained. Each entry merges the rows of one CDR3 protein and shows their most common DNA and genes. The V and J calls come from TCRdb's annotation, not from the publication. The sample includes about 410,000 distinct CDR3 sequences, with around 15% observed a single time. Of the sample, around 19% is held by the ten largest clones.

Inclusive of the bounding cysteine and phenylalanine, the CDR3 is 14 residues long. Solely the CDR3 DNA is kept, with 42 bases framed from the first base. The germline V gene provides CDR1 SNHLY and CDR2 FYNNEI. The V end gives up 4 bases and the J end 4 bases, leaving 6 bases in the junction not matched to a gene. Ophthalmopathy patients had moderately to severely active disease, Clinical Activity Score of at least 3, NOSPECS grade of at least 4, and duration under 3 months. Any patient with an uncontrolled infection, another autoimmune disease, pregnancy or lactation was excluded. Diagnoses relied on clinical symptoms, serum thyroxine and TRAb, thyroid ultrasound and orbital computed tomography. PBMCs were isolated from 10 ml of fresh peripheral blood by Ficoll-Paque density gradient centrifugation. Total RNA was extracted using Trizol reagent, and RNA quality was assessed on an Agilent 2100 Bioanalyzer.

The clonotype comes from a woman in her 30s with Graves' ophthalmopathy. This chain joins TRBV2 to TRBJ1-2; 7 junctional bases match TRBD1. The sequencing input was blood. The CDR3 reads as follows: CASSVSWDSYGYTF. The DNA is as follows: TGTGCCAGCAGTGTATCGTGGGACAGCTATGGCTACACCTTC.